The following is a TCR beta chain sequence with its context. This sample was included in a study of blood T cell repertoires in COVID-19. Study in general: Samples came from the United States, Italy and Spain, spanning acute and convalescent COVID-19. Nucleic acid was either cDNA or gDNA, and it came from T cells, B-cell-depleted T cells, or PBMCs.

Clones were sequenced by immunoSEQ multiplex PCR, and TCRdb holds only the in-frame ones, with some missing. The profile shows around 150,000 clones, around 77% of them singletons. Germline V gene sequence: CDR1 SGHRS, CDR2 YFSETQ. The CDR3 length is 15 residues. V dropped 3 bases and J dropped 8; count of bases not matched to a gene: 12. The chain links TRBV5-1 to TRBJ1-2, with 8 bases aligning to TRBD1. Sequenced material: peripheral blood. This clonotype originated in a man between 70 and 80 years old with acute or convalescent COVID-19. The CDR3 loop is CASSWGAGGAKGYTF. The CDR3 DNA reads TGCGCCAGCAGCTGGGGGGCAGGGGGCGCGAAAGGCTACACCTTC.